This TCR beta chain was retrieved from a study of shared clonotypes between healthy human individuals. Produced via immunoSEQ multiplex PCR; TCRdb's table is partial and in-frame only. In the table there are about 700,000 clones, under 95% of which are singletons. General observations from the study: Estimated richness values were generally larger in naive subsets than in memory subsets.

Concerning this clone: What it binds is unknown.

The naive CD8 population came from CD45RO-negative cells selected for CCR7, without terminally differentiated effector memory CD45RA+ cells. Germline values: CDR1 SEHNR, CDR2 FQNEAQ (reference sequence). Trimming shortened V by 5 bases and J by 5 bases, and 19 bases separated the two germline ends. The CDR3 runs to 16 residues. This chain joins TRBV7-9 and TRBJ2-1; the D gene is possibly TRBD2 (6 bases). The receptor was isolated from a man aged 25 to 40 in good health. The source material was naive CD8+ T cells sorted from blood. For the CDR3, the DNA is TGTGCCAGCAGCCCTCGTAGCGGCCGGCCTAACAATGAGCAGTTCTTC. It yields the protein CASSPRSGRPNNEQFF.